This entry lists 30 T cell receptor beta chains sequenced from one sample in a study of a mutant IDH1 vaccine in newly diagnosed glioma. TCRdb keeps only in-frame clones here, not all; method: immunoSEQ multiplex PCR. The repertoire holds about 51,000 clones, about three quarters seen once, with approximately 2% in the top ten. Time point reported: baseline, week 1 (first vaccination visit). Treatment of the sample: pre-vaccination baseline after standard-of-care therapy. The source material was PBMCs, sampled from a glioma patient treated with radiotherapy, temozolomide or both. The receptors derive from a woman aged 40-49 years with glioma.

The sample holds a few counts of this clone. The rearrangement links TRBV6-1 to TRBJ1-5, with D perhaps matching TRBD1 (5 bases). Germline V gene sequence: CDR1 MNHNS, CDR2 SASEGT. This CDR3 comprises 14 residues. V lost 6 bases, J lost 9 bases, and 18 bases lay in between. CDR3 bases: TGTGCCAGCAGCGGGGCTATGGACCGTAGGCCCCAGCATTTT. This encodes CASSGAMDRRPQHF.

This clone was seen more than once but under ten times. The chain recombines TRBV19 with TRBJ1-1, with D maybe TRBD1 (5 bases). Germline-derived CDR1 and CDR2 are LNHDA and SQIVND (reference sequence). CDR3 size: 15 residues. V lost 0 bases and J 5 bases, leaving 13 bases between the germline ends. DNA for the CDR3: TGTGCCAGTAGTATAGAAAGGGGAGGAAAGACTGAAGCTTTCTTT. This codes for CASSIERGGKTEAFF. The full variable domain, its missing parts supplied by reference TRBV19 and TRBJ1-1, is DGGITQSPKYLFRKEGQNVTLSCEQNLNHDAMYWYRQDPGQGLRLIYYSQIVNDFQKGDIAEGYSVSREKKESFPLTVTSAQKNPTAFYLCASSIERGGKTEAFFGQGTRLTVV.

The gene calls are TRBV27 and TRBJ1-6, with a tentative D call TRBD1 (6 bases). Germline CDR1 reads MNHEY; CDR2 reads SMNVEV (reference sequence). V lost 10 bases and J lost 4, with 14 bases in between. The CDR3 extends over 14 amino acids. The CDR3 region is CATQGIRYNSPLHF. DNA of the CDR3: TGTGCCACTCAGGGGATCCGTTATAATTCACCCCTCCACTTT.

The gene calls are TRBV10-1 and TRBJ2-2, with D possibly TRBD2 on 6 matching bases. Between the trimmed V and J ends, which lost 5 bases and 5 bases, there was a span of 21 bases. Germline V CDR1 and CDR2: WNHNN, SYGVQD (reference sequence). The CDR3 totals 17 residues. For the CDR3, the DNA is TGCGCCAGCAGTCCTCCCCTAGACGCGGGGAGGACCGGGGAGCTGTTTTTT. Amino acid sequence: CASSPPLDAGRTGELFF.

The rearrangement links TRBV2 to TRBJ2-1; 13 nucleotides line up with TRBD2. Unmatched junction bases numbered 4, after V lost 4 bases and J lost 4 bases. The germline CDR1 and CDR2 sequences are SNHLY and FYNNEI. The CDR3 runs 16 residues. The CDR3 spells CASSGTSGGQYNEQFF. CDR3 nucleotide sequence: TGTGCCAGCAGTGGGACTAGCGGGGGACAATACAATGAGCAGTTCTTC.

CDR3 region: CASSYKKQRNTEAFF. CDR3 bases: TGTGCCAGCAGTTACAAGAAACAGAGGAACACTGAAGCTTTCTTT. The chain joins TRBV6-6 to TRBJ1-1; D remains ambiguous. V lost 2 bases to trimming and J lost 1 base, with 11 bases between them. The CDR3 is 15 amino acids. CDR1 is MNHNY, CDR2 SVGAGI, per germline (reference sequence).

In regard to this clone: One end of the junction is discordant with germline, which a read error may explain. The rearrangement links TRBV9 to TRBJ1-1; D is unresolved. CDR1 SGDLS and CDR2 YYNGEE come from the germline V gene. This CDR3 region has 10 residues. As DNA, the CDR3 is TGTGCCAGCAGCGTAGGGACCATGGACTTT. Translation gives CASSVGTMDF.

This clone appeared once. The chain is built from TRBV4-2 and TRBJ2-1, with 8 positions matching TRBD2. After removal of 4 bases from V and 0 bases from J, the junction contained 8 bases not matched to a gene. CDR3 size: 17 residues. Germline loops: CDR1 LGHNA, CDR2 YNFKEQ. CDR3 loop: CASSPSPSGGSYNEQFF. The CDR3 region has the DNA TGTGCCAGCAGCCCCTCCCCCAGCGGGGGCTCCTACAATGAGCAGTTCTTC.

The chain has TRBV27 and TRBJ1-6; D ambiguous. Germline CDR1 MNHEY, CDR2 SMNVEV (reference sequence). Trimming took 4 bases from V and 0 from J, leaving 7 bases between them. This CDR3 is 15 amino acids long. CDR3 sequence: CASSSPSSYNSPLHF. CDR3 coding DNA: TGTGCCAGCAGTTCCCCGAGCTCCTATAATTCACCCCTCCACTTT.

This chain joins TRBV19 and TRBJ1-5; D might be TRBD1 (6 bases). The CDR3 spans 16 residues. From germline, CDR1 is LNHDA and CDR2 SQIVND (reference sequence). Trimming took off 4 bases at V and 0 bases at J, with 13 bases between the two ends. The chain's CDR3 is CASSTPQGNSNQPQHF. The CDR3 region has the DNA TGTGCCAGTAGTACGCCACAGGGAAATAGCAATCAGCCCCAGCATTTT.

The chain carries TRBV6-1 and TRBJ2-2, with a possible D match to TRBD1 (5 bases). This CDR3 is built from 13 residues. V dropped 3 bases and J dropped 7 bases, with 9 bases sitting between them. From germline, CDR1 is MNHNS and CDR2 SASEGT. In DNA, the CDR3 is TGTGCCAGCAGTGATCCAGGGCACGGGGAGCTGTTTTTT. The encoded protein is CASSDPGHGELFF.

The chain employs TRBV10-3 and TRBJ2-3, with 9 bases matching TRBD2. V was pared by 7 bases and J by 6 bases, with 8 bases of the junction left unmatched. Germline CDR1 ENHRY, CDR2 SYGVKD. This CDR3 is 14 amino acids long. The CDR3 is CAITGTSQGDTQYF. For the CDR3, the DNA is TGTGCCATCACCGGGACTAGCCAAGGGGATACGCAGTATTTT.

Here the CDR3 DNA reads TGTGCCAGCAGCCACACGAACATTCAGTACTTC. It is translated as CASSHTNIQYF. V gene TRBV7-2 combines with J gene TRBJ2-4; D not resolved. This CDR3 is built from 11 residues. Germline assignment: CDR1 SGHTA and CDR2 FQGNSA. Trimming took 5 bases from V and 7 from J, leaving 6 bases between them.

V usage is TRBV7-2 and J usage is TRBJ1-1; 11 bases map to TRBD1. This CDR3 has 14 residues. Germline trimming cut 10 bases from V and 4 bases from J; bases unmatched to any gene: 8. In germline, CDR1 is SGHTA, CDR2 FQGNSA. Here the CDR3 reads CATRTGGATTEAFF. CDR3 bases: TGTGCCACTCGGACAGGGGGCGCGACCACTGAAGCTTTCTTT.

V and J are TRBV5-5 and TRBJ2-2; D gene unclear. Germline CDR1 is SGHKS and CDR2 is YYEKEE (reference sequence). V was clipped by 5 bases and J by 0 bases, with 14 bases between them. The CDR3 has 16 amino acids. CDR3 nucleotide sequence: TGTGCCAGCAGACCCAGTGTTCTACCGAACACCGGGGAGCTGTTTTTT. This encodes CASRPSVLPNTGELFF.

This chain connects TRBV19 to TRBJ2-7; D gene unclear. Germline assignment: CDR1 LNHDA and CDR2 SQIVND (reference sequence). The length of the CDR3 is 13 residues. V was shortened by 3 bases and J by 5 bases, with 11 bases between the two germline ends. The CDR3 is CASSIDSEDEQYF. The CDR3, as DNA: TGTGCCAGTAGTATTGACTCCGAGGACGAGCAGTACTTC.

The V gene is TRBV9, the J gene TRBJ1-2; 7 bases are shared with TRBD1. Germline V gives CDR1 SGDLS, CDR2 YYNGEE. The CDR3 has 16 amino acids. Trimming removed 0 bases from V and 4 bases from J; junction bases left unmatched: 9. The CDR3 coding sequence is TGTGCCAGCAGCGTAGGGAACCGACCAGGGGGCTATGGCTACACCTTC. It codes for CASSVGNRPGGYGYTF.

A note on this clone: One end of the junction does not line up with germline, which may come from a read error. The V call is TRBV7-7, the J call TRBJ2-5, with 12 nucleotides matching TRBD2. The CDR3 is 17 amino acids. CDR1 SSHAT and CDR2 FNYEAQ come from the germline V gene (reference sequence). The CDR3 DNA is TGTGCTAGCAGCTTGAGACTAGCGGGGGCTAACCAAGAGACCCAGTACTTC. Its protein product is CASSLRLAGANQETQYF.

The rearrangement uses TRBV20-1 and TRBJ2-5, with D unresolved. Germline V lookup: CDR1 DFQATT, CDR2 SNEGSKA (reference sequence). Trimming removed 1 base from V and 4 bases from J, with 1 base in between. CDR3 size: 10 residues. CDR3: CSARGETQYF. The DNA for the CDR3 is TGCAGTGCTAGAGGAGAGACCCAGTACTTC.

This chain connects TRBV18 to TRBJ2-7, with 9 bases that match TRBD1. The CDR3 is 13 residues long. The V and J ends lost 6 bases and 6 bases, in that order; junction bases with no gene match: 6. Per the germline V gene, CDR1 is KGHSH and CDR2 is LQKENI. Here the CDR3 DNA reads TGTGCCAGCTCTCCGGGACAGGGAGGCGAGCAGTACTTC. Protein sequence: CASSPGQGGEQYF.

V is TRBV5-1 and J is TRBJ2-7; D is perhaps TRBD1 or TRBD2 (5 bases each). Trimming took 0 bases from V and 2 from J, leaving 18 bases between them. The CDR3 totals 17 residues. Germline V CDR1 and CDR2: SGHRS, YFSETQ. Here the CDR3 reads CASSLEPTGTATYEQYF. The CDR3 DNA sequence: TGCGCCAGCAGCTTGGAACCCACCGGGACGGCAACCTACGAGCAGTACTTC.

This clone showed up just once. CDR3 in amino acids: CASSPSTSGGANEQFF. The CDR3 DNA is TGTGCCAGCAGCCCATCGACTAGCGGGGGGGCTAATGAGCAGTTCTTC. The chain combines TRBV5-4 with TRBJ2-1, with TRBD2 matching 14 bases. Losses at the gene ends were 4 bases for V and 7 bases for J; bases not matched to a gene: 7. This CDR3 contains 16 residues. Per the germline V gene, CDR1 is SGHNT and CDR2 is YYREEE (reference sequence).

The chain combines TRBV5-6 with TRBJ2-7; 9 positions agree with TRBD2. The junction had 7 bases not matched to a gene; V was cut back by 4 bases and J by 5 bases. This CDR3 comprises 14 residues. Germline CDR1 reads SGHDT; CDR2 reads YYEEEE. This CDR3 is CASSTGLAGDEQYF. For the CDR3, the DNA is TGTGCCAGCAGCACGGGACTAGCCGGGGACGAGCAGTACTTC. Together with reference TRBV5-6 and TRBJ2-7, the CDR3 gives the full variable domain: DAGVTQSPTHLIKTRGQQVTLRCSPKSGHDTVSWYQQALGQGPQFIFQYYEEEERQRGNFPDRFSGHQFPNYSSELNVNALLLGDSALYLCASSTGLAGDEQYFGPGTRLTVT.

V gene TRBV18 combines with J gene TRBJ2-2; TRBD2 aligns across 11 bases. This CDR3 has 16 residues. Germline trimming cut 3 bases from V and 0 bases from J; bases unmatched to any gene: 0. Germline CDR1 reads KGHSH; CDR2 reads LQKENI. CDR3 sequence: CASSPGLAANTGELFF. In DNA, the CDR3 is TGTGCCAGCTCACCGGGACTAGCGGCGAACACCGGGGAGCTGTTTTTT.

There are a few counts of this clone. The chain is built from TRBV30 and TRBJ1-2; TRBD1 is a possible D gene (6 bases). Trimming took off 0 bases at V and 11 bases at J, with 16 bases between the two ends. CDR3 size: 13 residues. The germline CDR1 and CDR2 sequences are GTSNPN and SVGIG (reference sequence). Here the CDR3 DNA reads TGTGCCTGGAGTGTCCTACGCCAAACAGGGTACACCTTC. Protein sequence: CAWSVLRQTGYTF.

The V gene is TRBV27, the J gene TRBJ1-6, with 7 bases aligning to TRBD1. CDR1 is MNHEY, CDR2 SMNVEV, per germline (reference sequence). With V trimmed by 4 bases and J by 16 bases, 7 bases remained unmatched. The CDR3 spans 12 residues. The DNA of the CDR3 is TGTGCCAGCAGTTCTCCCGACAGGGCTCTCCACTTT. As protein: CASSSPDRALHF.

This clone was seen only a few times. The CDR3 DNA follows: TGTGCCAGCAGGACGACAGGGGCTACGCAGTATTTT. Translation gives CASRTTGATQYF. The J gene is TRBJ2-3, the V gene TRBV2; 8 nucleotides match TRBD1. Losses at the gene ends were 6 bases for V and 8 bases for J; bases not matched to a gene: 4. CDR1 is SNHLY and CDR2 is FYNNEI in the germline V gene. This CDR3 comprises 12 residues.

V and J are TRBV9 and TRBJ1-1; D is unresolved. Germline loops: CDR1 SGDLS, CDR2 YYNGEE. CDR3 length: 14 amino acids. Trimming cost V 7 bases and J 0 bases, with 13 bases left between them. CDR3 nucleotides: TGTGCCAGCGGGAGAGGGAACATGAACACTGAAGCTTTCTTT. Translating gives CASGRGNMNTEAFF.

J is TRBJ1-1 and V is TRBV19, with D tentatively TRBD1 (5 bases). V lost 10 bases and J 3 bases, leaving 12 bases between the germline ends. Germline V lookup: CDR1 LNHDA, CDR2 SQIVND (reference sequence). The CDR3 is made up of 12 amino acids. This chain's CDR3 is CATTGLYTEAFF. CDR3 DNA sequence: TGTGCCACCACAGGACTATACACTGAAGCTTTCTTT. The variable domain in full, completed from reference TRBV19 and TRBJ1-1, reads DGGITQSPKYLFRKEGQNVTLSCEQNLNHDAMYWYRQDPGQGLRLIYYSQIVNDFQKGDIAEGYSVSREKKESFPLTVTSAQKNPTAFYLCATTGLYTEAFFGQGTRLTVV.

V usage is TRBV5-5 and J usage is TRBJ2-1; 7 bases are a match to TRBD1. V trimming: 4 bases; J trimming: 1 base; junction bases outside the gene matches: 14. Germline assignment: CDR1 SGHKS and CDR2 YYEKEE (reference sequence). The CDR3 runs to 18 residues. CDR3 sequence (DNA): TGTGCCAGCAGCCCAAACCTTCCGGGACAGAGTTCCTACAATGAGCAGTTCTTC. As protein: CASSPNLPGQSSYNEQFF.